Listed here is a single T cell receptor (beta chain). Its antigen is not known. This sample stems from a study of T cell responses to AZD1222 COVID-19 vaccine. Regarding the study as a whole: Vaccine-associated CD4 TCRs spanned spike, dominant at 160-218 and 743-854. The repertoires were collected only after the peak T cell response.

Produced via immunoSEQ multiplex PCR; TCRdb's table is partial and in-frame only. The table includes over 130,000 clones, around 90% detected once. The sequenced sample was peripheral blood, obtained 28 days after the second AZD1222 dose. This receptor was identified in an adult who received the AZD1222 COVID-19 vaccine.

The CDR3 loop is CSVELVNEQFF. CDR3 nucleotides: TGCAGCGTTGAATTGGTCAATGAGCAGTTCTTC. The chain joins TRBV29-1 to TRBJ2-1; D is undetermined. The CDR3 totals 11 residues. Per germline, CDR1 SQVTM and CDR2 ANQGSEA. The V gene lost 2 bases and the J gene lost 6 bases, with 5 bases spanning the gap.